This T cell receptor beta chain was profiled in a study of blood T cells in healthy people across ages. Whole-study results and caveats: Versus aged donors, long-lived donors had higher diversity and more naive CD4+ cells.

CDR1 is SGHRS and CDR2 is YFSETQ in the germline V gene. The CDR3 runs 14 residues. V shed 4 bases and J 7 bases; nucleotides not matched to a gene: 6. As for this clonotype: Its matching antigen is unknown.

Next came a second PCR, run for about 6 to 12 cycles, which used a sample-barcoded 5' primer along with a J-beta primer mix. Each CDR3 protein gets one entry after TCRdb re-called the 5' RACE reads with MiXCR. The table includes about 2 million distinct CDR3 sequences, about 50% detected once. The V and J genes are TRBV5-1 and TRBJ2-1; 9 bases align to TRBD1. This TCR was sampled from a woman between 40 and 50 years old in good health. The sample taken for sequencing was blood. This chain's CDR3 is CASSRDRAMNEQFF. CDR3 DNA sequence: TGCGCCAGCAGCCGGGACAGGGCAATGAATGAGCAGTTCTTC.